Below, one TCR beta chain is given with its context. Its antigen is unknown. These data are taken from a study of response to subunit inactivated influenza vaccine. TCRdb re-called the RT-PCR reads with MiXCR, one entry per CDR3 protein. The table includes 500,000 or so distinct CDR3 sequences, approximately 10% detected once. Findings of the study overall: The study's authors posited that every seasonal influenza vaccination enlists few new T cells.

The CDR3 length is 12 residues. Germline assignment: CDR1 SQVTM and CDR2 ANQGSEA. V was pared by 7 bases and J by 6 bases, with 15 bases between. V is TRBV29-1 and J is TRBJ1-2; D not resolved. This receptor was obtained from a man between 50 and 59 years old who received an inactivated influenza vaccine. The sequencing used PBMCs from blood, collected more than 35 days after vaccination. CDR3 sequence reads: CSDTGTLDGYTF. The CDR3 DNA reads TGCAGCGACACTGGAACCTTGGATGGCTACACCTTC.